The 23 T cell receptor beta chains below all came from one sample that was sequenced in a study of cytomegalovirus exposure and HLA in healthy donors. The study ran its PCR with 60 Vbeta and 13 Jbeta primers. Libraries were prepared by immunoSEQ multiplex PCR; TCRdb keeps only in-frame clonotypes and omits some of them. The sample lists 35,000 to 45,000 clones, roughly 90% seen once, with 2% to 3% in the top ten. The specimen was PBMCs. The receptors shown here come from a woman younger than 30 in good health and CMV-seronegative.

This clone was observed once. This chain joins TRBV18 and TRBJ2-1; 7 bases map to TRBD2. V lost 3 bases, J lost 7 bases, and 9 bases stayed unmatched. The CDR3 contains 15 residues. Looked up from germline, CDR1 is KGHSH and CDR2 is LQKENI. The CDR3 DNA reads as TGTGCCAGCTCACCTAGACTAGCACCGGATAATGAGCAGTTCTTC. Its protein product is CASSPRLAPDNEQFF.

The V and J genes are TRBV11-2 and TRBJ2-7; the match to TRBD2 covers 14 bases. Trimming took 5 bases from V and 6 from J; bases not matched to a gene: 6. Germline V gene data show CDR1 as SGHAT and CDR2 as FQNNGV. The CDR3 extends over 15 amino acids. CDR3 in DNA: TGTGCCAGCAGCGCGGGACTAGCGGGAGATCTCGAGCAGTACTTC. Its translation is CASSAGLAGDLEQYF.

In its sample, this clone was seen once. The genes are TRBV6-4 and TRBJ1-6; 10 bases align to TRBD1. The germline V gene has CDR1 MRHNA and CDR2 SNTAGT. There are 15 residues in the CDR3. The V and J ends lost 6 bases and 8 bases, in that order; junction bases with no gene match: 7. The CDR3 nucleotides read TGTGCCAGCAGCCGAACCGGGACAGGGGATTCACCCCTCCACTTT. The encoded protein is CASSRTGTGDSPLHF.

This clone was counted only a few times. In nucleotides, the CDR3 is TGTGCCAGCAGTGAACAGGACAGCACAGATACGCAGTATTTT. It specifies CASSEQDSTDTQYF. The chain links TRBV6-4 to TRBJ2-3; TRBD1 might be the D (5 bases). The V end was cut by 3 bases, the J end by 0 bases, with 7 bases between. The CDR3 sequence is 14 residues long. CDR1 MRHNA and CDR2 SNTAGT come from the germline V gene.

The V call is TRBV4-2, the J call TRBJ2-7; 7 bases are a match to TRBD2. The CDR3 length is 17 residues. V trimming: 0 bases; J trimming: 0 bases; junction bases outside the gene matches: 8. Germline V gene sequence: CDR1 LGHNA, CDR2 YNFKEQ. The CDR3 region has the DNA TGTGCCAGCAGCCAAGATCGGATAGCGGGCGACTCCTACGAGCAGTACTTC. It yields the protein CASSQDRIAGDSYEQYF.

The chain is built from TRBV7-3 and TRBJ2-5; possible D gene TRBD2, 6 bases. V gave up 5 bases and J gave up 0 bases, with 7 bases separating them. Germline values: CDR1 SGHTA, CDR2 FQGTGA. The CDR3 is made up of 13 amino acids. DNA for the CDR3: TGTGCCAGCAGCCGGACTAACCAAGAGACCCAGTACTTC. It yields the protein CASSRTNQETQYF. Full variable domain (missing parts from reference TRBV7-3 and TRBJ2-5): GAGVSQTPSNKVTEKGKYVELRCDPISGHTALYWYRQSLGQGPEFLIYFQGTGAADDSGLPNDRFFAVRPEGSVSTLKIQRTERGDSAVYLCASSRTNQETQYFGPGTRLLVL.

The rearrangement links TRBV5-5 to TRBJ2-3, with 12 bases lining up with TRBD2. The CDR3 extends over 17 amino acids. Looked up from germline, CDR1 is SGHKS and CDR2 is YYEKEE (reference sequence). J lost 3 bases, V lost 0 bases, and 5 bases had no gene match. As DNA, the CDR3 is TGTGCCAGCAGCTTGGTCCCACTAGCGGGAGGAACAGATACGCAGTATTTT. Translation: CASSLVPLAGGTDTQYF.

The CDR3 sequence is CASSQGPGGLSETYNEQFF. CDR3 DNA sequence: TGCGCCAGCAGCCAAGGCCCAGGGGGCTTGTCGGAAACCTACAATGAGCAGTTCTTC. The V call is TRBV4-3, the J call TRBJ2-1, with 8 nucleotides matching TRBD1. The J segment lost 2 bases and the V segment lost 1 base, leaving 13 bases of the junction unmatched. The CDR3 contains 19 residues. Germline loops: CDR1 LGHNA, CDR2 YSLEER.

Concerning this clone itself: Compared with germline, one end of the junction differs, possibly owing to a read error. The V and J genes are TRBV7-9 and TRBJ1-2; D uncertain. Germline values: CDR1 SEHNR, CDR2 FQNEAQ (reference sequence). The CDR3 extends over 14 amino acids. CDR3 in amino acids: CSSSLGRPTSGYTF. CDR3 DNA: TGTTCCAGCAGCTTAGGGAGGCCAACGTCGGGCTACACCTTC. The full variable domain, in which reference TRBV7-9 and TRBJ1-2 provide the parts outside the CDR3, is DTGVSQNPRHKITKRGQNVTFRCDPISEHNRLYWYRQTLGQGPEFLTYFQNEAQLEKSRLLSDRFSAERPKGSFSTLEIQRTEQGDSAMYLCSSSLGRPTSGYTFGSGTRLTVV.

The chain couples TRBV6-1 to TRBJ2-7; weak D call: TRBD1 (5 bases). There are 13 residues in the CDR3. V gave up 6 bases and J gave up 3 bases, with 12 bases separating them. Germline loops: CDR1 MNHNS, CDR2 SASEGT. CDR3 in DNA: TGTGCCAGCAGCAGGGTCCCGAACTACGAGCAGTACTTC. Amino acid sequence: CASSRVPNYEQYF.

V is TRBV25-1 and J is TRBJ2-7; 9 bases map to TRBD1. J was trimmed by 0 bases and V by 5 bases; bases with no gene match: 2. Per the germline V gene, CDR1 is MGHDK and CDR2 is SYGVNS. The CDR3 spans 14 residues. The CDR3 loop is CASSLTGGSYEQYF. CDR3 coding DNA: TGTGCCAGCAGTCTGACAGGGGGCTCCTACGAGCAGTACTTC.

The chain employs TRBV19 and TRBJ1-2; weak D call: TRBD1 (6 bases). V was trimmed by 5 bases and J by 8 bases, leaving 15 bases between them. The V gene's germline CDR1 is LNHDA and CDR2 SQIVND (reference sequence). The CDR3 is 13 residues long. The CDR3 coding sequence is TGTGCCAGTAGTCCGGGACACATGGGGGGCTACACCTTC. Translation: CASSPGHMGGYTF.

This CDR3 reads CASSLIAGGPDEQFF. The CDR3 DNA sequence: TGCGCCAGCAGCTTAATAGCGGGAGGGCCGGATGAGCAGTTCTTC. The rearrangement joins TRBV5-1 to TRBJ2-1; 11 nucleotides align to TRBD2. Germline-derived CDR1 and CDR2 are SGHRS and YFSETQ. The CDR3 consists of 15 residues. J was trimmed by 8 bases and V by 2 bases; bases with no gene match: 6.

V usage is TRBV6-6 and J usage is TRBJ1-2, with D tentatively TRBD1 (5 bases). V lost 8 bases, J lost 1 base, and 14 bases lay in between. Looked up from germline, CDR1 is MNHNY and CDR2 is SVGAGI (reference sequence). The CDR3 is 14 amino acids. The CDR3 coding sequence is TGTGCCAGCCGTACCACCGGGGGTAACTATGGCTACACCTTC. This translates into CASRTTGGNYGYTF.

This chain joins TRBV5-1 and TRBJ2-5, with no clear D. In germline, CDR1 is SGHRS, CDR2 YFSETQ. With 2 bases removed from V and 4 bases from J, the gap between germline ends came to 9 bases. This CDR3 region has 13 residues. The CDR3 spells CASSLVERETQYF. As DNA, the CDR3 is TGCGCCAGCAGCTTAGTTGAGAGAGAGACCCAGTACTTC.

The rearrangement uses TRBV5-1 and TRBJ2-3; D might be TRBD1 (6 bases). The CDR3 loop spans 17 amino acids. Germline V gene lookup returns CDR1 SGHRS and CDR2 YFSETQ. Trimming took off 0 bases at V and 4 bases at J, with 18 bases between the two ends. Written as DNA, the CDR3 is TGCGCCAGCAGCTTGGCCGGGACACTTATTGGTCCAGATACGCAGTATTTT. Its protein is CASSLAGTLIGPDTQYF. The whole variable domain, filled in from reference TRBV5-1 and TRBJ2-3, reads KAGVTQTPRYLIKTRGQQVTLSCSPISGHRSVSWYQQTPGQGLQFLFEYFSETQRNKGNFPGRFSGRQFSNSRSEMNVSTLELGDSALYLCASSLAGTLIGPDTQYFGPGTRLTVL.

This clone was found once. The chain is built from TRBV7-2 and TRBJ2-3; TRBD1 agrees at 12 bases. CDR3 length: 16 amino acids. Germline loops: CDR1 SGHTA, CDR2 FQGNSA. V lost 2 bases and J lost 3; bases outside the gene matches: 3. The CDR3 loop is CASSLWGQGATDTQYF. CDR3 nucleotide sequence: TGTGCCAGCAGCTTATGGGGACAGGGGGCTACAGATACGCAGTATTTT.

The chain is built from TRBV15 and TRBJ2-1; 9 bases agree with TRBD2. This CDR3 spans 15 amino acids. In germline, CDR1 is LNHNV, CDR2 YYDKDF (reference sequence). V lost 5 bases to trimming and J lost 9 bases; unmatched junction nucleotides: 11. The CDR3: CATSFPGLARGEQFF. The CDR3 coding sequence is TGTGCCACCAGCTTCCCGGGACTAGCTAGGGGTGAGCAGTTCTTC.

There are a few counts of this clone. The chain combines TRBV7-3 with TRBJ2-3; TRBD1 agrees at 9 bases. J lost 5 bases, V lost 5 bases, and 8 bases had no gene match. The CDR3 runs to 15 residues. In germline, CDR1 is SGHTA, CDR2 FQGTGA. CDR3 DNA sequence: TGTGCCAGCAGCCAGGACAGGGGTGATGGAGATACGCAGTATTTT. Protein product: CASSQDRGDGDTQYF.

The V gene is TRBV4-2, the J gene TRBJ2-7, with D possibly matching TRBD2 (6 bases). Germline-derived CDR1 and CDR2 are LGHNA and YNFKEQ. The CDR3 loop spans 14 amino acids. Trimming shortened V by 0 bases and J by 0 bases, and 6 bases separated the two germline ends. CDR3 in DNA: TGTGCCAGCAGCCAAGAGCGGGACTCCTACGAGCAGTACTTC. This sequence encodes CASSQERDSYEQYF.

This clone is a singleton in its sample. The genes are TRBV7-8 and TRBJ1-1; a possible D gene is TRBD1 (5 bases). The CDR3 is 16 residues long. V lost 1 base, J lost 2 bases, and 14 bases lay in between. Per the germline V gene, CDR1 is SGHVS and CDR2 is FQNEAQ. CDR3 bases: TGTGCCAGCAGCTTAGAGGGGCGACAGAGAAACACTGAAGCTTTCTTT. It yields the protein CASSLEGRQRNTEAFF.

The chain employs TRBV9 and TRBJ2-3; TRBD1 agrees at 7 bases. The trim removed 4 bases at V and 3 bases at J, leaving 11 bases unmatched. Germline CDR1 and CDR2: SGDLS and YYNGEE. The CDR3 loop spans 16 amino acids. DNA for the CDR3: TGTGCCAGCAGCCCCAGAGTACAGGGGTGGACAGATACGCAGTATTTT. It encodes CASSPRVQGWTDTQYF.

The CDR3, as DNA: TGTGCCAGCAGCTTGGGCGATTTGGAGCTGTTTTTT. It yields the protein CASSLGDLELFF. V and J are TRBV5-4 and TRBJ2-2; D uncertain. The CDR3 contains 12 residues. Deletions cut 0 bases from V and 10 bases from J, with 7 bases between. Germline values: CDR1 SGHNT, CDR2 YYREEE (reference sequence).